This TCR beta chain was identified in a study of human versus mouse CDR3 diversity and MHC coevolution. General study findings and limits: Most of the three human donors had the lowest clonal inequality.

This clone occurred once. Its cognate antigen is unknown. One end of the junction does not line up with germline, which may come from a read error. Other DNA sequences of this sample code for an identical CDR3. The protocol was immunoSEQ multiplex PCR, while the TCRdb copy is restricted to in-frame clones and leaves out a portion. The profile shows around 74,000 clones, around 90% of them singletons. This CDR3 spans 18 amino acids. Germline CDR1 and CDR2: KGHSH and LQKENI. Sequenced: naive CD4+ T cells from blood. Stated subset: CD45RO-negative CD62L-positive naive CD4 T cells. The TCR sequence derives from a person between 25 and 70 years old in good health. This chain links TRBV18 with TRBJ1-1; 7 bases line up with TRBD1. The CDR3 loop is CASSPLIINRGLSTEAFF. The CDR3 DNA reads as TGCGCCAGCTCACCACTTATAATTAACAGGGGTCTTTCGACTGAAGCTTTCTTT.